The entry below gives a single TCR beta chain sequence along with its context. Which antigen it targets is not known. Base qualities are not at hand, and no much larger clone is one base apart. Relative to germline, V is 0 bases shorter and J is 7 bases shorter, with 7 bases between their ends. CDR1 and CDR2, looked up from the germline V gene, are SGHDN and FVKESK. The CDR3, cysteine through phenylalanine, is 13 amino acids long. The only DNA kept is the CDR3, 39 bases in frame from the first base. Library prep was done by the immunoSEQ multiplex PCR assay. Sourced from immuneACCESS, this table was stored by TCRdb with only in-frame sequences that have V and J called. A share of the clones is absent; for the studies checked, an unresolved V gene accounts for under half, and the remainder has no known explanation. The table for this sample lists 97,000 or so clones; roughly 94% of them were counted only once. Of the sample, about 2.5% is held by the ten largest clones.

The sample comes from a study of control samples from healthy donors and cancer patients (TCRdb year 2020). This receptor was obtained from a woman under 30 in good health. The sequencing sample was made of blood. The chain is made from TRBV14 and TRBJ2-1, with the D gene call left open. This receptor has the CDR3 CASSQDFLNEQFF. The nucleotides read TGTGCCAGCAGCCAAGATTTCCTGAATGAGCAGTTCTTC.